Here is one T cell receptor (beta chain) with its context. These data belong to a study of control samples from healthy donors and cancer patients. The V gene's germline CDR1 is SNHLY and CDR2 FYNNEI. The CDR3 loop spans 14 amino acids. V lost 4 bases to trimming and J lost 5 bases, with 15 bases between them. Here immunoSEQ multiplex PCR was the method, and the copy in TCRdb shows in-frame clones only, minus some. The repertoire holds 100,000 to 150,000 clones, roughly 92% seen once, with around 6% in the top ten. The material sequenced was blood. V usage is TRBV2 and J usage is TRBJ2-7, with D unresolved. The clonotype was recovered from a man younger than 35 in good health. CDR3 nucleotides: TGTGCCAGCAGTGTCTCGGCAAAAACGCACGAGCAGTACTTC. Its translation is CASSVSAKTHEQYF.